The clone carrying this TCR beta chain was seen at least ten times. Its antigen remains unidentified. The sample originates from a study of T cells in Graves' hyperthyroidism and ophthalmopathy. The hyperthyroidism was newly diagnosed and had lasted under 2 months; the patients were aged 18 to 65. The study based diagnoses on clinical symptoms, serum thyroxine and TRAb, thyroid ultrasound and orbital computed tomography. There were TCR beta CDR3 regions amplified from RNA transcripts. The study used the HTBI primer set for a first-round RT-PCR of the TCR CDR3. MiXCR was run by TCRdb on the multiplex PCR reads, yielding one entry per CDR3 protein. The sample consists of fewer than 450,000 distinct CDR3 sequences, about 18% of them appearing once. Overall study results and limits: Most clonotypes expanded in the thyroid (above 0.001) were also present in blood.

This TCR was sampled from a woman between 25 and 40 years old with Graves' hyperthyroidism that later progressed to Graves' ophthalmopathy. Sequenced material: blood.

The CDR3 reads CASRPSQGPYSDEQYF. CDR3 coding DNA: TGTGCCAGCAGACCCTCACAGGGACCTTATTCGGACGAGCAGTACTTC. The rearrangement uses TRBV28 and TRBJ2-7; possible D gene TRBD1, 6 bases. This CDR3 is built from 16 residues. Trimming shortened V by 6 bases and J by 5 bases, and 23 bases separated the two germline ends. The V gene's germline CDR1 is MDHEN and CDR2 SYDVKM.